This is a list of T cell receptor beta chains from one sample in a study of CD8 T cells in Susac syndrome. Each CDR3 protein gets one entry after TCRdb re-called the immunoSEQ multiplex PCR reads with MiXCR. The sample includes roughly 130,000 distinct CDR3 sequences, around 96% of them seen just once. The sequenced material came from CD4+ T cells from PBMCs. These receptors were obtained from a human donor in good health. The CDR3 runs from the conserved cysteine through the conserved F or W. The D gene is left open where the match is weak. Clone size is given for some rows only: seen once, a few or many times, or a class if the clone is expanded.

d_call,j_call,clone_size,v_call,cdr3_nt,cdr3_aa
NA,TRBJ1-4,NA,TRBV3-1,TGTGCCAGCAGCCAGACTGGGAGGGGTTGGTCTAATGAAAAACTGTTTTTT,CASSQTGRGWSNEKLFF
TRBD2,TRBJ2-1,NA,TRBV3-1,TGTGCCAGCAGCCAATTATGGGAGGGTGAGCAGTTCTTC,CASSQLWEGEQFF
TRBD1,TRBJ2-5,NA,TRBV7-9,TGTGCCAGCAGCTTAGCAGGGACAGAAGAGACCCAGTACTTC,CASSLAGTEETQYF
TRBD2,TRBJ2-3,once,TRBV2,TGTGCCAGCAGGGAACTAGCGGGCACAGATACGCAGTATTTT,CASRELAGTDTQYF
NA,TRBJ2-2,NA,TRBV5-1,TGCGCCAGCAGCTCGATGGACGGGAACACCGGGGAGCTGTTTTTT,CASSSMDGNTGELFF
NA,TRBJ2-2,NA,TRBV29-1,TGCAGCGTTGAAAGGAGTCCCGGGGAGCTGTTTTTT,CSVERSPGELFF
NA,TRBJ1-4,NA,TRBV18,TGTGCCAGCTCACGGGGGAGGACTAATGAAAAACTGTTTTTT,CASSRGRTNEKLFF
TRBD1,TRBJ2-5,NA,TRBV7-2,TGTGCCAGCAGCTCCACAGGGGGCTCTTTTGAGACCCAGTACTTC,CASSSTGGSFETQYF
TRBD2,TRBJ2-5,NA,TRBV6-2/TRBV6-3,TGTGCCAGCAGCATCGGGAGGTGGGAGACCCAGTACTTC,CASSIGRWETQYF
TRBD1,TRBJ2-2,NA,TRBV2,TGTGCCAGCAGTGAGACAGGGGCCGGGGAGCTGTTTTTT,CASSETGAGELFF
NA,TRBJ2-5,NA,TRBV5-1,TGCGCCAGCAGCTTGGGGCGGCTAGGGACCCAGTACTTC,CASSLGRLGTQYF
TRBD2,TRBJ2-6,NA,TRBV18,TGTGCCAGCTCACTCACCCTTAGCGGGGTAATGTCTGGGGCCAACGTCCTGACTTTC,CASSLTLSGVMSGANVLTF
NA,TRBJ1-1,once,TRBV27,TGTGCCAGCAGAGGGAACACTGAAGCTTTCTTT,CASRGNTEAFF
NA,TRBJ1-3,NA,TRBV7-2,TGTGCCAGCAGCCTTTCGACCTCGGGAGGAAACACCATATATTTT,CASSLSTSGGNTIYF
TRBD1,TRBJ1-1,NA,TRBV29-1,TGCAGCGTTGAGGGTAATCAGGGGGCGAACACTGAAGCTTTCTTT,CSVEGNQGANTEAFF
NA,TRBJ1-2,NA,TRBV29-1,TGCAGCGTTGATCCGGATGGCTACACCTTC,CSVDPDGYTF
NA,TRBJ1-2,NA,TRBV20-1,TGCAGTGCTATCCCGTTGACCGGGACGGACTACTATGGCTACACCTTC,CSAIPLTGTDYYGYTF
TRBD1,TRBJ2-4,NA,TRBV10-3,TGTGCCATCAGTGGGACCGGGACAGGGCTTTACTTC,CAISGTGTGLYF
NA,TRBJ2-1,NA,TRBV3-1,TGTGCCAGCAGCCTACCCTTTGACAATGAGCAGTTCTTC,CASSLPFDNEQFF
NA,TRBJ1-3,NA,TRBV3-1,TGTGCCAGCAGCCAAGAAACCTTGCGGGGAAACACCATATATTTT,CASSQETLRGNTIYF
NA,TRBJ2-5,NA,TRBV29-1,TGCAGCGGCGGTCTGAACGGGGAGACCCAGTACTTC,CSGGLNGETQYF
NA,TRBJ2-7,once,TRBV12-3/TRBV12-4,TGTGCCAGCACCCTGGGGCCCGGAGAGCAGTACTTC,CASTLGPGEQYF
TRBD1,TRBJ2-5,NA,TRBV29-1,TGCAGCACTATGACAGGGGGAGATCAAGAGACCCAGTACTTC,CSTMTGGDQETQYF
TRBD2,TRBJ2-1,NA,TRBV3-1,TGTGCCAGCAGCCGCGGGACAGCGGGAGGTTACAATGAGCAGTTCTTC,CASSRGTAGGYNEQFF
NA,TRBJ1-2,NA,TRBV30,TGTGCCTGGAGCTGGTCAGGGGCTAACTATGGCTACACCTTC,CAWSWSGANYGYTF
NA,TRBJ2-2,NA,TRBV7-9,TGTGCCAGCACCGAGGCCCTGGGCACCGGGGAGCTGTTTTTT,CASTEALGTGELFF
NA,TRBJ2-5,NA,TRBV27,TGTGCCAGCAAAGGAGAGACCCAGTACTTC,CASKGETQYF
TRBD1,TRBJ2-7,NA,TRBV5-1,TGCGCCAGCAGACCCCCCGACAGGGGTTCATCCGAGCAGTACTTC,CASRPPDRGSSEQYF
TRBD1,TRBJ1-5,NA,TRBV12-3/TRBV12-4,TGTGCCAGCAGTTACCGACAGGGTAATCAGCCCCAGCATTTT,CASSYRQGNQPQHF
NA,TRBJ2-5,few,TRBV11-2,TGTGCCAGCAGCTTCGGGACGGGACAAGAGACCCAGTACTTC,CASSFGTGQETQYF
NA,TRBJ1-1,NA,TRBV5-4,TGTGCCAGCAGCTCGCCCTCCGGGCGGGCTGAAGCTTTCTTT,CASSSPSGRAEAFF
NA,TRBJ2-7,NA,TRBV28,TGTGCCAGTGGGGGCTACGAGCAGTACTTC,CASGGYEQYF
TRBD1,TRBJ2-1,NA,TRBV2,TGTGCCAGCAGGGGGGACAGTGCCTACAATGAGCAGTTCTTC,CASRGDSAYNEQFF
TRBD2,TRBJ2-1,NA,TRBV20-1,TGCAGTGCCAACCCCCTAGCGGGAGAGTGGTTCTTC,CSANPLAGEWFF
NA,TRBJ1-2,NA,TRBV2,TGTGCCAGCAGTGATTATAGCTATGGCTACACCTTC,CASSDYSYGYTF
TRBD2,TRBJ2-4,NA,TRBV4-2,TGTGCCAGCAGCCAAGAGGTCGGGAGGGCAAAAAACATTCAGTACTTC,CASSQEVGRAKNIQYF
NA,TRBJ2-7,NA,TRBV24-1,TGTGCCACCAGTGAAGACAGAACCCGCTCCTACGAGCAGTACTTC,CATSEDRTRSYEQYF
TRBD2,TRBJ2-3,NA,TRBV7-6,TGTGCCAGCAGCTTAGAGGCTAGCGGGAGGGTCACAGATACGCAGTATTTT,CASSLEASGRVTDTQYF
TRBD1,TRBJ1-5,NA,TRBV2,TGTGCCAGCAGACTACAGGGGAATCAGCCCCAGCATTTT,CASRLQGNQPQHF
TRBD2,TRBJ2-5,NA,TRBV6-1,TGTGCCAGCACCCCTACTAGCGGTCCCAAGAGGACCCAGTACTTC,CASTPTSGPKRTQYF
TRBD1,TRBJ2-1,NA,TRBV18,TGTGCCAGCTCACCTAGGACAGGGAGTTCGGATGAGCAGTTCTTC,CASSPRTGSSDEQFF
NA,TRBJ2-7,few,TRBV7-6,TGTGCCAGCAGTCGGGGACGGACCTACGAGCAGTACTTC,CASSRGRTYEQYF
TRBD2,TRBJ2-1,NA,TRBV2,TGTGCCAGCACTCCCCGGGACTATTCCTACAATGAGCAGTTCTTC,CASTPRDYSYNEQFF
NA,TRBJ2-1,NA,TRBV20-1,TGCAGTGCTAGAGATCCCCTACCCTCCTACAATGAGCAGTTCTTC,CSARDPLPSYNEQFF
NA,TRBJ1-2,NA,TRBV19,TGTGCCAGTAGTACCTTACAGATAACTAACTATGGCTACACCTTC,CASSTLQITNYGYTF
TRBD2,TRBJ2-3,NA,TRBV2,TGTGCCAGCAGATCCCTGGGGGGATCCTGGGAACTAGCGGGAGCCGATACGCAGTATTTT,CASRSLGGSWELAGADTQYF
NA,TRBJ1-4,NA,TRBV5-1,TGCGCCAGCAGCTTGAAAGGGGATAATGAAAAACTGTTTTTT,CASSLKGDNEKLFF